The entry below describes one TCR beta chain. CDR3 length: 12 residues. The germline gives CDR1 SGHDT, CDR2 YYEEEE. The V gene lost 2 bases and the J gene lost 10 bases, with 9 bases spanning the gap. Data came from immunoSEQ multiplex PCR; TCRdb stores just in-frame clones and leaves some out. This sample has about 36,000 clones, with 91% found just once. The data were obtained in a study of T cell changes during pregnancy in multiple sclerosis. V and J are TRBV5-6 and TRBJ1-4, with a weak D call TRBD1 (6 bases). This TCR was sampled from a female donor in good health, enrolled as a control in a pregnancy study. Material: CD4+ T cells from peripheral blood mononuclear cells, obtained in the second trimester of pregnancy. The CDR3 nucleotides read TGTGCCAGCAGCTTACTACAGGGAAAACTGTTTTTT. Amino acids: CASSLLQGKLFF.